Sequencing of this T cell receptor beta chain was carried out in a study of cytomegalovirus exposure and HLA in healthy donors (TCRdb year 2017). Describing the broader study: An earlier analysis of roughly 500 of the donors reported roughly 300 Gb of sequence data and 95 million to 120 million unique TCR beta sequences obtained from 180 million or so T cells. Approximately 330 gigabases of sequencing data and approximately 91 million unique TCR sequences made up an early release that covered about 640 HLA-typed donors. Among the approximately 430 genotyped donors, around 81% belonged to the genetic ancestry cluster associated with self-reported Caucasian donors. The aim of the study was to test whether cataloging public T cell receptors could identify signatures of past pathogen exposure. The study used immunosequencing to profile the T cell repertoires of 666 subjects and linked those repertoires to cytomegalovirus serostatus. A separate validation cohort of roughly 130 different subjects was used in addition to the roughly 670-subject first cohort. To predict cytomegalovirus infection status, the study combined high-throughput TCR immunosequencing, statistical association of individual TCRs with disease status, and machine learning. To study patterns of TCR occurrence, a later analysis re-analyzed previously published TCR beta repertoires from 666 donors and added high-resolution HLA genotyping. Rather than drawing on any new phenotypic data, the later analysis identified candidate immune exposures from TCR beta sequences and the way those sequences occurred across donors. An earlier analysis of 587 of the donors applied high-throughput TCR beta sequencing to assess whether each TCR beta V gene segment acted as functional or pseudogenic. Donor age, sex, ethnicity and CMV serostatus were compiled together with the repertoire data. A later genetic analysis took genome-wide SNP genotypes for about 55% of the 666 donors and used that subset as a discovery cohort. Every discovery cohort repertoire had been produced on one sequencing platform. Both class I and class II loci were covered by HLA typing, at four-digit resolution. The number of typed donors differed by locus: 629-630 for A, B, C, DRB1 and DQB1; approximately 520 for DQA1; roughly 600 for DPA1; and roughly 470 for DPB1. Four or five DR-DQ haplotypes were handled as single units for association and clustering because linkage in the cohort was strong. Among 398 genotyped donors of the cohort, an average of about 240,000 unique TCR beta nucleotide sequences were sequenced per donor, around 20% of them non-productive.

Library generation was performed with the immunoSEQ multiplex PCR assay. For the multiplex PCR, a mixture combining 60 forward primers for TCR Vbeta segments and 13 reverse primers for TCR Jbeta segments was used. A multiplex PCR assay on genomic DNA amplified the CDR3 region of rearranged TCR beta genes. The Illumina HiSeq System was used to sequence the amplified TCR beta libraries as 87-base-pair reads. The study's processing was this. A later analysis tallied tens of millions of unique TCR beta chains across the 550 to 850 repertoires, and some 12 million of those chains were shared by two or more donors. Raw reads were error-corrected and collapsed into unique sequences with a nearest-neighbor algorithm that merged closely related sequences to remove PCR and sequencing errors. Alignment of CDR3 sequences to IMGT reference sequences was used to assign V, D and J gene segments. Each retained sequence needed at least a six-nucleotide match to both a V gene segment and a J gene segment. Rearrangements were classified as productive when the CDR3 lacked stop codons and remained in frame with V and J, and all other rearrangements were classified as non-productive. CDR3 was defined by IMGT convention, running from the second conserved V-encoded cysteine to the conserved J-encoded phenylalanine. In an earlier analysis of 550 to 650 of the donors, sequences lacking an unambiguous match to a single V gene segment were excluded. In an earlier analysis of some 590 of the donors, a V segment was called functional when productive rearrangements were above 56.7%, and segregating when the standard deviation between donors exceeded 5%. A statistical classification framework was built for diagnosing cytomegalovirus status from the catalog of TCR beta chain sequences. V and J gene assignment, in a later analysis, came from comparing TCR nucleotide sequences with IMGT/GENE-DB human TR gene sequences. A later analysis assigned CDR3 sequences and most-parsimonious VDJ recombination scenarios with the TCRdist pipeline. In a later analysis, each TCR beta chain was defined by its CDR3 amino acid sequence together with its V-gene family, and reads lacking a unique V-gene family were excluded. As a way to deal with suspected cross-contamination and a sequencing artifact, a later analysis dropped under 600 nucleotide sequences that were highly shared and had low generation probability. For each public chain, a later analysis derived a clonal expansion index from normalized ranks of inferred template counts within each repertoire. Generation probabilities in a later analysis came from a VDJ recombination model fitted to out-of-frame rearrangements, and those results were checked against IGoR. A later analysis scored TCR-TCR, TCR-HLA and TCR-CMV co-occurrence with hypergeometric tests, applying a repertoire-size bias correction to TCR pairs. In a later analysis, false discovery rates were estimated by permuting HLA or CMV assignments 20 times. In a later analysis, co-occurring TCRs were grouped using DBSCAN, and TCRdist sequence similarity was added for clustering within HLA-allele-positive subsets. Repertoires with fewer than 30,000 or more than 120,000 public chains, plus five repertoires with anomalous nucleotide sharing, were excluded from co-occurrence clustering. Drawn from immuneACCESS, this table holds only the in-frame rearrangements with V and J called that TCRdb kept. Clones are partly lost; checked studies trace under half to an unresolved V gene and leave the rest unexplained. V and J calls and clone size follow that table, whereas D and trimming were derived from the DNA. This sample comprises more than 95,000 clones, roughly 80% of them detected only once. The ten biggest clones cover around 6.9% of the sample.

Taking its sample share into account, this clone is medium-sized (0.01 to 0.1%). The target of this receptor is not known. No qualities accompany the bases; no much larger clone lies one base away. The cohort consisted of some 670 healthy bone marrow donors. Cohort members were all nominally healthy when sampled, although unrecorded immune exposures were likely present. The donor tested CMV seropositive, placing the donor among the 290 or so seropositive members of the cohort. A peripheral blood sample was collected from each donor, and TCR beta sequencing was performed on peripheral blood mononuclear cells. The Qiagen DNeasy Blood Extraction Kit was used to extract genomic DNA from the blood cell samples. V gives up 4 bases and J gives up 7 bases, and the segment between their germline ends measures 13 bases. The CDR3 numbers 14 residues from cysteine through phenylalanine. The entry retains the CDR3 DNA only, 42 bases that are in frame from base 1. Based on the germline V gene (reference sequence), the CDR1 and CDR2 sequences are SEHNR and FQNEAQ.

Study-wide findings and limitations: The cohort was sequenced for TCR beta chains only, and without alpha or paired-chain data the features that could be detected were limited. In a later analysis, most CMV-associated TCR beta chains were found to appear HLA-restricted, with HLA associations seemingly driven largely by CMV exposure. In a later analysis, HLA-associated TCR beta chains were found to be more clonally expanded and to have lower generation probabilities than equally common non-associated chains. Because HLA typing was missing for some donors at each locus, association tests included only the typed subset. According to a later analysis, TCR association rates differed among HLA loci, with DRB1 alleles showing the most associated TCRs and HLA-C alleles showing the fewest. Most TCR sequences were observed very rarely across donors, whereas some public TCRs were present in many individuals. A later analysis associated about 17,000 TCR beta sequences with specific HLA alleles at a false discovery rate of 0.05. Roughly uniform sequencing depth across donors was assumed in presence/absence analyses, although this assumption may not hold. Assigning TCR associations to individual alleles was difficult when HLA alleles, especially DR and DQ, strongly co-occurred. A later analysis reported that several top co-occurrence clusters appeared linked to parvovirus B19, influenza, CMV and Epstein-Barr virus. A further reported finding was that TCR beta sequences accurately predicted the HLA-A and HLA-B alleles for most subjects in the first cohort. Broadly in line with IMGT annotations, most TCR beta V segments showed up in productive rearrangements about 87% or about 30% of the time in an earlier analysis of around 550 of the donors. In vitro tests confirmed that three of the cytomegalovirus-associated TCR beta chains recognize cytomegalovirus antigens. Cytomegalovirus status was reported to be diagnosed by the classifier with high specificity and sensitivity in both the original and validation cohorts. For the cohort, immune exposure information was limited to CMV serostatus. A cluster of highly shared sequence variants was judged likely to be a technical artifact of the sequencing pipeline. An association between a missense DCLRE1C variant and V-gene and J-gene trimming of TCR beta chains was found in a later genetic analysis and replicated in an independent cohort. The 87-base-pair reads could not distinguish some IMGT-functional V segments, including TRBV6-2 and TRBV6-3, so those segments were excluded. The authors suggested that the approach could potentially be generalized to other disease states and immunological phenotypes. Because counts were too low, seventeen rarely observed V segments, including chromosome 9 orphons, were left out of the earlier analysis of 500 to 750 of the donors. In a later genetic analysis, fewer N-insertions in productive TCRs were reported among donors in an Asian-associated ancestry cluster than the roughly 700-donor mean. In the study, approximately 160 TCR beta chains were listed as associated with cytomegalovirus. Correlated functional status among segregating V segments might be attributable to linkage disequilibrium, but an unknown experimental factor could not be ruled out.

This sequence originates from a young man in good health and CMV-seropositive. The rearranged segments are TRBV7-9 and TRBJ2-2, with a tentative D gene TRBD2 over 5 matching bases. The sequencing sample was made of PBMCs. The CDR3 has the sequence CASSWEGSGGELFF. The nucleotide sequence reads TGTGCCAGCAGCTGGGAAGGGAGTGGCGGGGAGCTGTTTTTT.